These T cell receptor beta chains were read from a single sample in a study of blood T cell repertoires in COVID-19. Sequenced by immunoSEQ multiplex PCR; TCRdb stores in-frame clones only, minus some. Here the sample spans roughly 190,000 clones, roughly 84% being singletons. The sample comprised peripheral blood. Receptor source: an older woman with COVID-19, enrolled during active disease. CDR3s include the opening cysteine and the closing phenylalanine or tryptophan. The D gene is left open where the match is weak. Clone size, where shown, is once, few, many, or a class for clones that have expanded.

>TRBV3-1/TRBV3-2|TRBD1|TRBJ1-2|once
TGTGCCAGCAGCCAAGCAGGGGGTGCGGAGGGCTACACCTTC
CASSQAGGAEGYTF
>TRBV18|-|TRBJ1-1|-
TGTGCCAGCTCACCGCAGGGATCGGGGAACACTGAAGCTTTCTTT
CASSPQGSGNTEAFF
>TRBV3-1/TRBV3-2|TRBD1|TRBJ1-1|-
TGTGCCAGCAGCCAAGTGGACAGGGAAGCTTTCTTT
CASSQVDREAFF
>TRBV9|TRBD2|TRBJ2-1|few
TGTGCCAGCAGCGACCCGCTAGCGGGGGGGCGAGATGAGCAGTTCTTC
CASSDPLAGGRDEQFF
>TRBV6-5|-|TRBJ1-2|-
TGTGCCAGCAGTCTAGGACAGCAGGAAGGCTACACCTTC
CASSLGQQEGYTF
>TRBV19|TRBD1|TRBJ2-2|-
TGTGCCAGTACACCAACACAGGGGGCGGACACCGGGGAGCTGTTTTTT
CASTPTQGADTGELFF
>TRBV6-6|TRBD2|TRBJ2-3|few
TGTGCCAGCAGTCCCACTAGCGGTGGCACAGATACGCAGTATTTT
CASSPTSGGTDTQYF
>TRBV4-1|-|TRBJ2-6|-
TGCGCCAGCAGCCAAGAGCGTATCTGGGCCAACGTCCTGACTTTC
CASSQERIWANVLTF
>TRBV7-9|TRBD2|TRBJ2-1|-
TGTGCCAGCAGCTCCCCCAGGGACTACTACAATGAGCAGTTCTTC
CASSSPRDYYNEQFF
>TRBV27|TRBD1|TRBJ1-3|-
TGTGCCAGCAGTTCGGGACAGGGGGCCAGAAACACCATATATTTT
CASSSGQGARNTIYF
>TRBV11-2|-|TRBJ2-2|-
TGTGCCAGCAGCTTAGATTTGTCTGCTAAGGAGCTGTTTTTT
CASSLDLSAKELFF
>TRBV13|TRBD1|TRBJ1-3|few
TGTGCCAGCAGCGATTCGGGACAGGCTCTTCCAAACACCATATATTTT
CASSDSGQALPNTIYF
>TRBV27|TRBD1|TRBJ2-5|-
TGTGCCAGCAGTTTAGGAGGACAGGGTTGGACCCAGTACTTC
CASSLGGQGWTQYF
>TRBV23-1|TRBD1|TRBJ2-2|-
TGCGCCAGCAGTCAATCGAGGGGGACAGTTTACACCGGGGAGCTGTTTTTT
CASSQSRGTVYTGELFF
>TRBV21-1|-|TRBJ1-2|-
TGTGCCAGCAGCACCGGGACAGGGAAATATGGCTACACCTTC
CASSTGTGKYGYTF
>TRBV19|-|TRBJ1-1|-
TGTGCCAGTGGGGAGTCCAGGATACTCTTT
CASGESRILF
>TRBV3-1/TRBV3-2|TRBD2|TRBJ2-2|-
TGTGCCAGCAGCCAAGATAAGGCGGGAGGGCAGGAGCTGTTTTTT
CASSQDKAGGQELFF
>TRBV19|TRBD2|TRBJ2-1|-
TGTGCCAGTAGTATAAGACTAGCGGAATACAATGAGCAGTTCTTC
CASSIRLAEYNEQFF
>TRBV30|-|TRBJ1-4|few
TGTGCCTGGAGTGTGGGGGCAGGGGTTAATGAAAAACTGTTTTTT
CAWSVGAGVNEKLFF
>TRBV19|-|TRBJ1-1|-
TGTGCCAGTAGTATAGTACTCAGGGACACTGAAGCTTTCTTT
CASSIVLRDTEAFF
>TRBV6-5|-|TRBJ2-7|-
TGTGCCAGCAGTTACGGAGAGACCTACGAGCAGTACTTC
CASSYGETYEQYF
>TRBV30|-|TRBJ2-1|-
TGTGCCTGGACACGACGGGATGAGCAGTTCTTC
CAWTRRDEQFF
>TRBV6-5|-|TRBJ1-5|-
TGTGCCAGCACGGGTAGAGGGAGTTATCAGCCCCAGCATTTT
CASTGRGSYQPQHF
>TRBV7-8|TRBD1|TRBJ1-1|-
TGTGCCAGCAGCCAACAGGGGAGGTACACTGAAGCTTTCTTT
CASSQQGRYTEAFF
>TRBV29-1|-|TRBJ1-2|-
TGCAGCGTTAGCGAGGGCTACACCTTC
CSVSEGYTF
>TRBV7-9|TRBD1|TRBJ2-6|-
TGTGCCAGCAGCGTTTCAGGGGGCATCCCCTCTGGGGCCAACGTCCTGACTTTC
CASSVSGGIPSGANVLTF
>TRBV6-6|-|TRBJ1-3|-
TGTGCCATCTCAACGGGGAACACCATATATTTT
CAISTGNTIYF
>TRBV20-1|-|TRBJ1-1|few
TGCAGTGCTAGTGGACACCTAAACACTGAAGCTTTCTTT
CSASGHLNTEAFF
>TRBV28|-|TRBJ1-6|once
TGTGCCAGCAGCTACGAACTTAATTCACCCCTCCACTTT
CASSYELNSPLHF
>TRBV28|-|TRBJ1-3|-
TGTGCCAGCAGTTTAGACGGGAGAAACACCATATATTTT
CASSLDGRNTIYF
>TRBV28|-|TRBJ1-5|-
TGTGCCAGCAGATATTCGGGACAAATTGATCAGCCCCAGCATTTT
CASRYSGQIDQPQHF
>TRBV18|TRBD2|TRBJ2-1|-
TGTGCCAGCTCACCACCGGCGGGGGTGTCCTACAATGAGCAGTTCTTC
CASSPPAGVSYNEQFF
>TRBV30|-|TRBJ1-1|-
TGTGCCTGGGCAGGGAACACTGAAGCTTTCTTT
CAWAGNTEAFF
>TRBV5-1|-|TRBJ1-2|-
TGCGCCAGCAGCTTGGACCAGATCGGCTACACCTTC
CASSLDQIGYTF
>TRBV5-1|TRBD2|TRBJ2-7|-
TGCGCCAGCAGCTCTCGGACTAGCGGGACCTACGAGCAGTACTTC
CASSSRTSGTYEQYF
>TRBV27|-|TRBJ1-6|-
TGTGCCAGCAGTTTAGGAGGACAGCATAATTCACCCCTCCACTTT
CASSLGGQHNSPLHF
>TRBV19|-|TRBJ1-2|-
TGTGCCAGTAGTTCCCCCCGAGGCCAGATCGGAGACTATGGCTACACCTTC
CASSSPRGQIGDYGYTF
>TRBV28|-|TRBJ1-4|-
TGTGCCAGCAGTTTAGTGGCCCGGGAACTGTTTTTT
CASSLVARELFF
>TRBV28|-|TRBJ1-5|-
TGTGCCAGCAGTACAACGCACGGAGCCGATCAGCCCCAGCATTTT
CASSTTHGADQPQHF
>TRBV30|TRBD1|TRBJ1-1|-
TGTGCCTGGAGTGACGGACAGGGGTACACTGAAGCTTTCTTT
CAWSDGQGYTEAFF
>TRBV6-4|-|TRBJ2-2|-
TGTGCCAGCAGCGGTGGCGGGTACACCGGGGAGCTGTTTTTT
CASSGGGYTGELFF
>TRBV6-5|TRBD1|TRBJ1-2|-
TGTGCCAGCAGTTACTCCAGGGGGGCAGGGGACTATGGCTACACCTTC
CASSYSRGAGDYGYTF
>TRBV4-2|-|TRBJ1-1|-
TGTGCCAGCAGCCATGACAACCAGAACACTGAAGCTTTCTTT
CASSHDNQNTEAFF
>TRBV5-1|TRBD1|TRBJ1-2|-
TGCGCCAGCAGGCGAGACAGGGTAGACGGCTACACCTTC
CASRRDRVDGYTF
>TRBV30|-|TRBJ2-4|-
TGTGCCTGGGGGAGATTAGCCAAAAACATTCAGTACTTC
CAWGRLAKNIQYF
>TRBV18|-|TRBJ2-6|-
TGTGCCAGCTCACCACCGGCAGGGGCCAACGTCCTGACTTTC
CASSPPAGANVLTF
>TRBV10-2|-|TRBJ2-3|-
TGCGCCAGCAGGCGCGGGGAGAGGAGGACAGATACGCAGTATTTT
CASRRGERRTDTQYF
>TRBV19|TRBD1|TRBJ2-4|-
TGTGCCAGTCGTGCGACAGGGGGCAAAAACATTCAGTACTTC
CASRATGGKNIQYF
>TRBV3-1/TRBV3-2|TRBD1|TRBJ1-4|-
TGTGCCAGCAGGGGGTGGGACAGACCTGAAAAACTGTTTTTT
CASRGWDRPEKLFF
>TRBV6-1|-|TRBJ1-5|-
TGTGCCAGCAGTGAAGCGGGCGGGGCCCATCAGCCCCAGCATTTT
CASSEAGGAHQPQHF
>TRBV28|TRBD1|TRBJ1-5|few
TGTGCCAGCAGGGGGACAGGGCCGTATCAGCCCCAGCATTTT
CASRGTGPYQPQHF
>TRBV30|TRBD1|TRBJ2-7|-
TGTGCCTGGAGTAGGGACAGCTTAGATGAGCAGTACTTC
CAWSRDSLDEQYF
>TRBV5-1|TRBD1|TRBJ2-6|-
TGCGCCAGCAGCCCTACCGGGACAGGGGGCAACGTCCTGACTTTC
CASSPTGTGGNVLTF
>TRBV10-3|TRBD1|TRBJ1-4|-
TGTGCCACGACCTCCGAAACAGGGGGCTCGACTAATGAAAAACTGTTTTTT
CATTSETGGSTNEKLFF
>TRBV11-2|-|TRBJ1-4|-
TGTGCCAGCAGCCCCGGCGGAGGGCGGGCTAATGAAAAACTGTTTTTT
CASSPGGGRANEKLFF
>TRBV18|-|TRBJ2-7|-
TGTGCCAGCTCATCACTGCCCCCCGGTTACGAGCAGTACTTC
CASSSLPPGYEQYF
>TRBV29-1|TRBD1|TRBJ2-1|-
TGCAGCGGGAGGGACAGGGGGCTCTACAATGAGCAGTTCTTC
CSGRDRGLYNEQFF
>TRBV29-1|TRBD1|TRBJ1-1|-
TGCAGCGTTGCAGGCGACAGGGCGAAGGGGACAGCTGAAGCTTTCTTT
CSVAGDRAKGTAEAFF
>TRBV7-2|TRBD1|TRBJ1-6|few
TGTGCCAGCAGCCCAGGACAGGGGGCTGGATCACCCCTCCACTTT
CASSPGQGAGSPLHF